The 24 T cell receptor beta chains in this list originate from one sample, sequenced in a study of blood T cell repertoires in COVID-19. Profiling relied on immunoSEQ multiplex PCR, and the TCRdb table lists in-frame clones only, not all of them. The repertoire holds about 150,000 clones, with about 79% as singletons. Sequences were obtained from peripheral blood. The receptors were sampled from a woman aged 45-65 years in a cohort sampled during active or convalescent COVID-19.

The chain couples TRBV18 to TRBJ1-1; no clear D gene. The germline V and J ends were trimmed by 6 bases and 4 bases, with 15 bases remaining between them. The CDR3 is 14 amino acids. CDR1 is KGHSH and CDR2 is LQKENI in the germline V gene. DNA for the CDR3: TGTGCCAGCTCTTCCCGGATTTCGGGCACTGAAGCTTTCTTT. Its translation: CASSSRISGTEAFF.

This CDR3 is CASSLGVAKNIQYF. The CDR3 nucleotides read TGTGCCAGCAGTTTGGGAGTAGCCAAAAACATTCAGTACTTC. The chain couples TRBV27 to TRBJ2-4; perhaps TRBD2 as D (5 bases). Germline CDR1 reads MNHEY; CDR2 reads SMNVEV (reference sequence). The CDR3 consists of 14 residues. Trimming removed 3 bases from V and 0 bases from J, with 6 bases in between.

CDR3 in amino acids: CASSQAMGGNYGYTF. In DNA form, the CDR3 reads TGTGCCAGCAGCCAAGCGATGGGAGGGAACTATGGCTACACCTTC. V and J are TRBV3-1 (or the pseudogene TRBV3-2) and TRBJ1-2; D is uncertain. V was shortened by 1 base and J by 2 bases, with 11 bases between the two germline ends. CDR1 LGHDT and CDR2 YNNKEL come from the germline V gene (reference sequence). CDR3 length: 15 residues.

V usage is TRBV27 and J usage is TRBJ2-2; D may be TRBD2 (5 bases). V was cut by 6 bases and J by 0 bases, with 11 bases left in between. The CDR3 is 15 residues long. Per germline, CDR1 MNHEY and CDR2 SMNVEV (reference sequence). The CDR3: CASSLPGTNTGELFF. CDR3 in DNA: TGTGCCAGCAGCCTTCCCGGGACGAACACCGGGGAGCTGTTTTTT.

The V call is TRBV12-3 or TRBV12-4, the J call TRBJ2-3; D gene uncertain. The length of the CDR3 is 13 residues. The V and J ends lost 3 bases and 2 bases respectively, with 6 bases between them. CDR3 sequence (DNA): TGTGCCAGCAGTTTCGGTTACACAGATACGCAGTATTTT. This codes for CASSFGYTDTQYF.

The V call is TRBV19, the J call TRBJ1-3; D possibly corresponds to TRBD1 (6 bases). V was trimmed by 4 bases and J by 0 bases, leaving 13 bases between them. The CDR3 consists of 16 residues. The germline gives CDR1 LNHDA, CDR2 SQIVND (reference sequence). The chain's CDR3 is CASSRAGAGSGNTIYF. In DNA, the CDR3 is TGTGCCAGTAGTAGGGCAGGGGCGGGCTCTGGAAACACCATATATTTT. Full variable domain (missing parts from reference TRBV19 and TRBJ1-3): DGGITQSPKYLFRKEGQNVTLSCEQNLNHDAMYWYRQDPGQGLRLIYYSQIVNDFQKGDIAEGYSVSREKKESFPLTVTSAQKNPTAFYLCASSRAGAGSGNTIYFGEGSWLTVV.

The chain is built from TRBV19 and TRBJ1-5, with 8 bases lining up with TRBD1. CDR1 is LNHDA and CDR2 is SQIVND in the germline V gene (reference sequence). This CDR3 comprises 13 residues. Losses at the gene ends were 6 bases for V and 7 bases for J; bases not matched to a gene: 5. This CDR3 reads CASRPQGAQPQHF. The CDR3 DNA follows: TGTGCCAGTAGACCGCAGGGGGCGCAGCCCCAGCATTTT.

The chain joins TRBV2 to TRBJ1-2; D ambiguous. The germline V gene has CDR1 SNHLY and CDR2 FYNNEI. This CDR3 is built from 14 residues. The V end lost 4 bases, the J end lost 5 bases, and 14 bases lay between the germline ends. Here the CDR3 DNA reads TGTGCCAGCAGTGGAGGGAACCTTGATTATGGCTACACCTTC. Protein product: CASSGGNLDYGYTF.

The chain is built from TRBV15 and TRBJ1-5, with D maybe TRBD1 (5 bases). Trimming cost V 4 bases and J 4 bases, with 17 bases left between them. The germline V gene encodes CDR1 LNHNV and CDR2 YYDKDF (reference sequence). This CDR3 spans 16 amino acids. In nucleotides, the CDR3 is TGTGCCACCAGCACAAACGCTCAGGGATTTAATCAGCCCCAGCATTTT. Protein sequence: CATSTNAQGFNQPQHF.

The chain uses TRBV6-2 or TRBV6-3 and TRBJ1-3, with TRBD1 identical over 9 bases. The CDR3 runs to 15 residues. CDR1 and CDR2 from the germline V gene are MNHEY and SVGEGT. With V trimmed by 6 bases and J by 2 bases, 5 bases remained unmatched. This chain's CDR3 is CASSRNRGPGNTIYF. The CDR3 region has the DNA TGTGCCAGCAGCCGTAACAGGGGGCCTGGAAACACCATATATTTT.

The rearrangement uses TRBV7-3 and TRBJ1-2; 8 nucleotides line up with TRBD1. Germline V gene data show CDR1 as SGHTA and CDR2 as FQGTGA. This CDR3 has 15 amino acids. J gave up 3 bases and V 4 bases, and 7 bases lay outside the gene matches. This chain's CDR3 is CASSSGTGTDYGYTF. CDR3 coding DNA: TGTGCCAGCAGCTCCGGGACAGGCACGGACTATGGCTACACCTTC.

This chain uses TRBV15 with TRBJ1-4; no definite D call. This CDR3 has 12 residues. Germline CDR1 is LNHNV and CDR2 is YYDKDF (reference sequence). The V gene lost 6 bases and the J gene lost 7 bases, with 9 bases spanning the gap. The CDR3 spells CATRAEGEKLFF. CDR3 coding DNA: TGTGCCACCAGGGCCGAGGGTGAAAAACTGTTTTTT.

The rearrangement uses TRBV7-9 and TRBJ2-7; 10 bases are shared with TRBD1. Germline V lookup: CDR1 SEHNR, CDR2 FQNEAQ (reference sequence). Trimming at V came to 5 bases and at J to 4 bases, leaving 5 bases not matched to a gene. The CDR3 has 14 residues. CDR3 sequence reads: CASSLTGGLYEQYF. CDR3 coding DNA: TGTGCCAGCAGCCTGACAGGGGGCCTATACGAGCAGTACTTC.

A word on this clone: Compared with germline, one end of the junction differs, possibly owing to a read error. V usage is TRBV7-9 and J usage is TRBJ2-3, with 12 bases matching TRBD2. This CDR3 is 13 amino acids long. Germline CDR1 SEHNR, CDR2 FQNEAQ (reference sequence). CDR3 nucleotides: TGTGCCAGCAGCCTCCGATCACGGACTAGCGGGGTTTTT. Its protein product is CASSLRSRTSGVF.

This chain links TRBV4-1 with TRBJ2-7; 7 nucleotides line up with TRBD2. The CDR3 has 16 residues. In germline, CDR1 is MGHRA, CDR2 YSYEKL. The ends lost 4 bases at V and 0 bases at J; junction bases unmatched: 9. The CDR3 reads CASSRDYPFGSYEQYF. The CDR3 DNA is TGCGCCAGCAGCCGGGACTACCCGTTCGGCTCCTACGAGCAGTACTTC.

The chain carries TRBV10-3 and TRBJ2-2; 13 positions agree with TRBD2. The junction had 7 bases not matched to a gene; V was cut back by 6 bases and J by 3 bases. The germline gives CDR1 ENHRY, CDR2 SYGVKD. The CDR3 has 17 amino acids. The DNA for the CDR3 is TGTGCCATCAGACGGACTAGCGGGGGACCCTACACCGGGGAGCTGTTTTTT. Its translation: CAIRRTSGGPYTGELFF.

This chain uses TRBV29-1 with TRBJ1-5; TRBD1 aligns across 7 bases. V was pared by 7 bases and J by 2 bases, with 5 bases of the junction left unmatched. This CDR3 has 13 residues. CDR1 is SQVTM and CDR2 is ANQGSEA in the germline V gene. The CDR3 DNA reads as TGCAGCGCCGCAACAGGGGGCAATCAGCCCCAGCATTTT. This codes for CSAATGGNQPQHF.

The table lists this clone with a count of one. The chain uses TRBV11-2 and TRBJ1-1; a possible D gene is TRBD1 (5 bases). Germline V gene lookup returns CDR1 SGHAT and CDR2 FQNNGV. The CDR3 is 14 residues long. Trimming cost V 5 bases and J 7 bases, with 17 bases left between them. The CDR3 here is CASSGEGIANEAFF. As DNA, the CDR3 is TGTGCCAGCAGCGGGGAGGGGATCGCAAATGAAGCTTTCTTT. Combining the CDR3 with reference TRBV11-2 and TRBJ1-1 gives the whole variable domain EAGVAQSPRYKIIEKRQSVAFWCNPISGHATLYWYQQILGQGPKLLIQFQNNGVVDDSQLPKDRFSAERLKGVDSTLKIQPAKLEDSAVYLCASSGEGIANEAFFGQGTRLTVV.

The J gene is TRBJ2-3, the V gene TRBV19; possible D gene TRBD2, 5 bases. V gave up 6 bases and J gave up 7 bases, with 20 bases separating them. The CDR3 is 15 amino acids. Germline lookup yields CDR1 LNHDA and CDR2 SQIVND (reference sequence). The CDR3 loop is CASSPVEGLEYTQYF. In DNA, the CDR3 is TGTGCCAGTAGCCCCGTAGAGGGTCTCGAGTATACGCAGTATTTT.

The chain couples TRBV30 to TRBJ1-2; D unclear. Trimming left V 5 bases short and J 3 bases short, with 10 bases between. The V gene's germline CDR1 is GTSNPN and CDR2 SVGIG (reference sequence). The CDR3 has 12 residues. The CDR3 DNA reads TGTGCCTGGGACCGCGGCGACTATGGCTACACCTTC. This sequence encodes CAWDRGDYGYTF. Together with reference TRBV30 and TRBJ1-2, the CDR3 gives the full variable domain: SQTIHQWPATLVQPVGSPLSLECTVEGTSNPNLYWYRQAAGRGLQLLFYSVGIGQISSEVPQNLSASRPQDRQFILSSKKLLLSDSGFYLCAWDRGDYGYTFGSGTRLTVV.

This clone was detected only once. V is TRBV25-1 and J is TRBJ1-1; TRBD1 agrees at 7 bases. The CDR3 covers 12 residues. V gave up 7 bases and J gave up 1 base; unmatched junction bases: 0. Germline V gene sequence: CDR1 MGHDK, CDR2 SYGVNS. CDR3 loop: CASTGGNTEAFF. CDR3 sequence (DNA): TGTGCCAGCACAGGGGGGAACACTGAAGCTTTCTTT.

This clone was detected only once. J is TRBJ1-4 and V is TRBV11-2; 10 bases align to TRBD1. Unmatched junction bases numbered 7, after V lost 1 base and J lost 8 bases. CDR3 length: 16 residues. Germline CDR1 is SGHAT and CDR2 is FQNNGV. CDR3 sequence (DNA): TGTGCCAGCAGCTTAGTTTTCCGGACAGGGGGAGAAAAACTGTTTTTT. Its protein is CASSLVFRTGGEKLFF.

V usage is TRBV2 and J usage is TRBJ2-7; TRBD1 might be the D (6 bases). The CDR3 has 16 residues. Germline V CDR1 and CDR2: SNHLY, FYNNEI. Trimming pared 3 bases from V and 3 bases from J, leaving 18 bases between. The CDR3 spells CASSEGGTKKGYEQYF. The CDR3 DNA sequence: TGTGCCAGCAGTGAGGGTGGGACAAAGAAAGGCTACGAGCAGTACTTC.

This sequence joins TRBV3-1 (or the pseudogene TRBV3-2) and TRBJ2-7; D is possibly TRBD2 (6 bases). Trimming removed 4 bases at V and 2 bases at J, with 15 bases between. Germline V gene lookup returns CDR1 LGHDT and CDR2 YNNKEL (reference sequence). CDR3 length equals 15 residues. The CDR3 reads CASSPGAGAPYEQYF. CDR3 in DNA: TGTGCCAGCAGCCCGGGAGCGGGCGCTCCCTACGAGCAGTACTTC.